These 15 T cell receptor beta chains were sequenced from one sample in a study of cytomegalovirus exposure and HLA in healthy donors. Primers: 60 Vbeta forward and 13 Jbeta reverse. Sequencing used immunoSEQ multiplex PCR; TCRdb keeps in-frame clones, though not all of them. Found here are about 82,000 clones, around 77% of them singletons; the top ten hold about 3%. The sequenced sample consisted of PBMCs. The origin of the receptors is a man aged 45-65 years in good health and CMV-seronegative.

V is TRBV7-9 and J is TRBJ1-4; 7 nucleotides match TRBD1. V dropped 2 bases and J dropped 4; count of bases not matched to a gene: 4. Looked up from germline, CDR1 is SEHNR and CDR2 is FQNEAQ (reference sequence). The CDR3 sequence is 15 residues long. The CDR3 DNA reads TGTGCCAGCAGCTTAACGACAGGGTATAATGAAAAACTGTTTTTT. Protein product: CASSLTTGYNEKLFF.

The chain carries TRBV6-5 and TRBJ2-2, with no clear D. In germline, CDR1 is MNHEY, CDR2 SVGAGI. Trimming cost V 8 bases and J 0 bases, with 10 bases left between them. The CDR3 length is 14 residues. CDR3 bases: TGTGCCAGCGAGATCCTCGCGAACACCGGGGAGCTGTTTTTT. This encodes CASEILANTGELFF.

The chain uses TRBV25-1 and TRBJ1-1; possible D gene TRBD1, 6 bases. There are 13 residues in the CDR3. V lost 5 bases and J 11 bases, leaving 18 bases between the germline ends. Germline V gene data show CDR1 as MGHDK and CDR2 as SYGVNS. The chain's CDR3 is CASSPGQSRGAFF. The CDR3 coding sequence is TGTGCCAGCAGTCCCGGACAGTCCCGAGGGGCTTTCTTT.

The gene calls are TRBV5-1 and TRBJ2-2; TRBD2 might be the D (5 bases). The V gene lost 9 bases and the J gene lost 4 bases, with 16 bases spanning the gap. The CDR3 contains 14 residues. Germline V gene data show CDR1 as SGHRS and CDR2 as YFSETQ. The CDR3 nucleotides read TGCGCCACACCGAAGGCCGGACTCACCGGGGAGCTGTTTTTT. This encodes CATPKAGLTGELFF.

The chain couples TRBV6-4 to TRBJ1-4; 7 nucleotides align to TRBD1. Germline V gene sequence: CDR1 MRHNA, CDR2 SNTAGT. The CDR3 totals 14 residues. The junction had 6 bases not matched to a gene; V was cut back by 6 bases and J by 5 bases. The CDR3 DNA reads as TGTGCCAGCAGCGGTTGGGACAGAAATGAAAAACTGTTTTTT. Protein product: CASSGWDRNEKLFF.

The chain recombines TRBV6-6 with TRBJ2-3; 11 bases align to TRBD1. Trimming removed 7 bases from V and 8 bases from J; junction bases left unmatched: 8. Germline-derived CDR1 and CDR2 are MNHNY and SVGAGI (reference sequence). The CDR3 totals 14 residues. This CDR3 reads CASTWTGGSGTQYF. Here the CDR3 DNA reads TGTGCCAGCACCTGGACAGGGGGCAGTGGTACGCAGTATTTT.

The J gene is TRBJ2-7, the V gene TRBV7-2; possible D gene TRBD1, 6 bases. The CDR3 loop spans 14 amino acids. The V end lost 4 bases, the J end lost 4 bases, and 14 bases lay between the germline ends. Per germline, CDR1 SGHTA and CDR2 FQGNSA. CDR3 residues: CASSSDRSSYEQYF. DNA of the CDR3: TGTGCCAGCAGCTCCGACAGGTCTTCGTACGAGCAGTACTTC.

CDR3 residues: CASSEPLVPSTDTQYF. DNA for the CDR3: TGCGCCAGCAGTGAACCACTAGTCCCCTCGACAGATACGCAGTATTTT. This sequence joins TRBV10-1 and TRBJ2-3, with D perhaps TRBD2 (5 bases). The CDR3 is 16 residues long. Trimming removed 3 bases at V and 3 bases at J, with 16 bases between. Germline CDR1 WNHNN, CDR2 SYGVQD (reference sequence).

The V and J genes are TRBV5-1 and TRBJ2-1, with 9 bases fitting TRBD1. The CDR3 covers 14 residues. V lost 2 bases, J lost 7 bases, and 4 bases stayed unmatched. Germline CDR1 and CDR2: SGHRS and YFSETQ. This chain's CDR3 is CASSFQGQGNEQFF. The CDR3 nucleotides read TGCGCCAGCAGCTTCCAGGGACAGGGAAATGAGCAGTTCTTC.

In DNA, the CDR3 is TGTGCCAGCAGCTCCGGCGGGGGTGCTGAAAAACTGTTTTTT. Translation gives CASSSGGGAEKLFF. V gene TRBV6-5 combines with J gene TRBJ1-4; the D gene is possibly TRBD1 (5 bases). The ends were cut back, 6 bases at V and 7 bases at J, with 15 bases in the middle. Germline CDR1 MNHEY, CDR2 SVGAGI. The CDR3 covers 14 residues.

The chain recombines TRBV12-5 with TRBJ2-3, with TRBD1 identical over 10 bases. J lost 5 bases, V lost 6 bases, and 11 bases had no gene match. The length of the CDR3 is 16 residues. The germline V gene encodes CDR1 LGHNT and CDR2 FRNRAP. The DNA for the CDR3 is TGTGCTAGTGGCATCTCGGGGACAGGGGACAGAGATACGCAGTATTTT. This sequence encodes CASGISGTGDRDTQYF.

The gene calls are TRBV6-5 and TRBJ2-5, with TRBD1 as a possible D gene (5 bases). Germline V gene data show CDR1 as MNHEY and CDR2 as SVGAGI. The CDR3 loop spans 11 amino acids. Between the trimmed V and J ends, which lost 7 bases and 4 bases, there was a span of 7 bases. DNA of the CDR3: TGTGCCAGCAATACAGGAGAGACCCAGTACTTC. This sequence encodes CASNTGETQYF.

In its sample, this clone was seen a few times. The rearrangement links TRBV2 to TRBJ2-3, with D possibly being TRBD1 (6 bases). This CDR3 is 14 amino acids long. Germline V lookup: CDR1 SNHLY, CDR2 FYNNEI. Trimming took 7 bases from V and 6 from J, leaving 17 bases between them. CDR3 sequence (DNA): TGTGCCAGCAACGGGTACAGGGCAGCGGATACGCAGTATTTT. Translation gives CASNGYRAADTQYF.

V usage is TRBV27 and J usage is TRBJ2-1, with a possible D match to TRBD1 (6 bases). This CDR3 has 16 residues. V dropped 7 bases and J dropped 3 bases, with 19 bases sitting between them. Germline V gene sequence: CDR1 MNHEY, CDR2 SMNVEV (reference sequence). The CDR3 DNA sequence: TGTGCCAGCACTCCCTCCCGACAGGTCAACTACAATGAGCAGTTCTTC. This translates into CASTPSRQVNYNEQFF.

V usage is TRBV5-1 and J usage is TRBJ1-1; TRBD1 aligns across 7 bases. The CDR3 has 14 residues. Germline V gives CDR1 SGHRS, CDR2 YFSETQ. V gave up 8 bases and J gave up 1 base; unmatched junction bases: 8. For the CDR3, the DNA is TGCGCCAGTTTTCCGGGACAGCAGAACACTGAAGCTTTCTTT. Its protein product is CASFPGQQNTEAFF.